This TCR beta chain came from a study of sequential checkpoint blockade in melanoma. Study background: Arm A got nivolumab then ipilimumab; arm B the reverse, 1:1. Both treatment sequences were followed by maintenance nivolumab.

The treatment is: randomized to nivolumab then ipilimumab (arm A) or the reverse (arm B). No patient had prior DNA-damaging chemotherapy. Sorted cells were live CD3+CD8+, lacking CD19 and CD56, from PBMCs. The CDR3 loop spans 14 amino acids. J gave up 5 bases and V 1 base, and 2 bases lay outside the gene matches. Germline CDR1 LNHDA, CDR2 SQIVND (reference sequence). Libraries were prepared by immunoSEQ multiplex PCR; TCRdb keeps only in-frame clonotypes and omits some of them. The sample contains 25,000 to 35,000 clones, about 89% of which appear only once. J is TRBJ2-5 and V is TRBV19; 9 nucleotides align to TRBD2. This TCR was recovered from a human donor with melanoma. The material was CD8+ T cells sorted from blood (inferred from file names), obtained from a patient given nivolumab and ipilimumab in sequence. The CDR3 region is CASSIVSGSETQYF. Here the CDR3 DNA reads TGTGCCAGTAGTATAGTTAGCGGGAGCGAGACCCAGTACTTC.